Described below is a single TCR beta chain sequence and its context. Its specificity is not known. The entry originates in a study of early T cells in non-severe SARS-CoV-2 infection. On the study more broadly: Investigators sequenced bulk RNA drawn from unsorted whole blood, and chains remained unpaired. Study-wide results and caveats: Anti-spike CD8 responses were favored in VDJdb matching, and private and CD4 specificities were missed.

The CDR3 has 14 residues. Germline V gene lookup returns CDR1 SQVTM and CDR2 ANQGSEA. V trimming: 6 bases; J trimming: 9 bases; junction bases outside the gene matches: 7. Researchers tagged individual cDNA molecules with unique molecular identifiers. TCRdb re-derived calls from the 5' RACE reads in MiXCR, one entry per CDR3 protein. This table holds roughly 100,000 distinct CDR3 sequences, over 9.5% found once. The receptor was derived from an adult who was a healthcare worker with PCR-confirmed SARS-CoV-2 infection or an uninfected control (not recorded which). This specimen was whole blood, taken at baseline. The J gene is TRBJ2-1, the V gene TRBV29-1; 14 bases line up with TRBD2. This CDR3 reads CSVPTSGRVTEQFF. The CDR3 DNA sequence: TGCAGCGTCCCGACTAGCGGGAGGGTGACTGAGCAGTTCTTC.